These 24 T cell receptor beta chains originate from one sample sequenced in a study of T cell repertoires in cytomegalovirus infection. TCRdb ran MiXCR on the reads and lists one entry per CDR3 protein. The table shows 900,000 to 950,000 distinct CDR3 sequences, with around a third occurring only once. For these TCRs, the target antigens are not known. Sample: cultured CD8+ T cells from PBMCs, taken from culture after CMV antigen stimulation. Receptors originate from a human donor in good health (CMV status not recorded). Some clones in this sample may be carry-over from other donors' samples.

This chain uses TRBV4-3 with TRBJ2-1; possibly TRBD2 for D (5 bases). Deletions cut 2 bases from V and 7 bases from J, with 9 bases between. The germline CDR1 and CDR2 sequences are LGHNA and YSLEER. The CDR3 is 13 residues long. CDR3 in DNA: TGCGCCAGCAGCCAACGCGAGGGTAATGAGCAGTTCTTC. Residues: CASSQREGNEQFF.

This clonotype was counted many times. The V and J genes are TRBV7-6 and TRBJ2-2; D gene uncertain. CDR3 length: 14 residues. The germline CDR1 and CDR2 sequences are SGHVS and FNYEAQ. V gave up 5 bases and J gave up 1 base, with 8 bases separating them. CDR3 nucleotide sequence: TGTGCCAGCAGCCCCTCCGGGAACACCGGGGAGCTGTTTTTT. Translated, it gives CASSPSGNTGELFF.

This clonotype was counted between two and nine times. This sequence joins TRBV15 and TRBJ1-2; tentatively, D is TRBD1 (5 bases). Germline V gives CDR1 LNHNV, CDR2 YYDKDF (reference sequence). CDR3 length: 11 residues. V was shortened by 3 bases and J by 8 bases, with 7 bases between the two germline ends. CDR3 nucleotide sequence: TGTGCCACCAGCAGCAGGGAAGGCTACACCTTC. Protein: CATSSREGYTF.

This clonotype was detected ten times or more. J is TRBJ2-7 and V is TRBV7-8, with no clear D. Germline CDR1 and CDR2: SGHVS and FQNEAQ. The CDR3 covers 14 residues. Trimming cost V 2 bases and J 1 base, with 9 bases left between them. CDR3 nucleotide sequence: TGTGCCAGCAGCTTATCGGACGGGTCCTACGAGCAGTACGTC. Residues: CASSLSDGSYEQYV.

In this sample, this clonotype turned up a few times. V and J are TRBV7-9 and TRBJ1-6; D is possibly TRBD1 (6 bases). V was trimmed by 1 base and J by 4 bases, leaving 11 bases between them. This CDR3 comprises 16 residues. The germline V gene has CDR1 SEHNR and CDR2 FQNEAQ (reference sequence). DNA for the CDR3: TGTGCCAGCAGCTTAGGTTCGGACAGTTATAATTCACCCCTCCACTTT. Translating it yields CASSLGSDSYNSPLHF. The whole variable domain, filled in from reference TRBV7-9 and TRBJ1-6, reads DTGVSQNPRHKITKRGQNVTFRCDPISEHNRLYWYRQTLGQGPEFLTYFQNEAQLEKSRLLSDRFSAERPKGSFSTLEIQRTEQGDSAMYLCASSLGSDSYNSPLHFGNGTRLTVT.

The chain is built from TRBV14 and TRBJ2-2; D gene ambiguous. Trimming took off 6 bases at V and 9 bases at J, with 8 bases between the two ends. The CDR3 extends over 11 amino acids. The germline V gene encodes CDR1 SGHDN and CDR2 FVKESK. CDR3: CASSTGWELFF. CDR3 nucleotide sequence: TGTGCCAGCAGTACCGGGTGGGAGCTGTTTTTT.

This chain links TRBV28 with TRBJ1-1, with TRBD1 matching over 9 bases. The CDR3 length is 11 residues. The V gene's germline CDR1 is MDHEN and CDR2 SYDVKM. The J segment lost 11 bases and the V segment lost 5 bases, leaving 3 bases of the junction unmatched. CDR3 residues: CASSAGTGAFF. For the CDR3, the DNA is TGTGCCAGCAGTGCCGGGACAGGGGCTTTCTTT.

There are many counts of this clonotype. This chain joins TRBV12-3 or TRBV12-4 and TRBJ1-1, with a weak D call TRBD1 (5 bases). Trimming pared 3 bases from V and 2 bases from J, leaving 19 bases between. The CDR3 spans 17 residues. This CDR3 reads CASSFGVGRGENTEAFF. Here the CDR3 DNA reads TGTGCCAGCAGTTTCGGGGTTGGGAGAGGGGAAAACACTGAAGCTTTCTTT.

About this clonotype itself: At one end the junction does not follow the germline gene, possibly because of a read error. The chain uses TRBV11-2 and TRBJ1-1; D is ambiguous. The CDR3 sequence is 13 residues long. The germline CDR1 and CDR2 sequences are SGHAT and FQNNGV. The DNA of the CDR3 is TGTGCCAGCAACTTAAGAGCTGGCACTGAAGCTTTCTTT. It codes for CASNLRAGTEAFF.

This clonotype was seen only a few times. V is TRBV4-1 and J is TRBJ2-5; D remains ambiguous. The CDR3 extends over 14 amino acids. Germline CDR1 is MGHRA and CDR2 is YSYEKL. Trimming shortened V by 3 bases and J by 3 bases, and 11 bases separated the two germline ends. The CDR3 is CASSQAGLEETQYF. The CDR3, as DNA: TGCGCCAGCAGCCAGGCCGGTCTAGAAGAGACCCAGTACTTC.

The V gene is TRBV20-1, the J gene TRBJ2-7; 11 nucleotides align to TRBD2. The CDR3 length is 16 residues. V lost 2 bases, J lost 2 bases, and 8 bases stayed unmatched. Germline CDR1 reads DFQATT; CDR2 reads SNEGSKA (reference sequence). As DNA, the CDR3 is TGCAGTGCTAGATCTGAACTAGCGGGGGCTCCCTACGAGCAGTACTTC. Translated: CSARSELAGAPYEQYF.

This rearrangement joins TRBV6-2 or TRBV6-3 to TRBJ1-1; no clear D gene. Germline CDR1 and CDR2: MNHEY and SVGEGT. Trimming shortened V by 1 base and J by 1 base, and 7 bases separated the two germline ends. This CDR3 has 14 residues. The chain's CDR3 is CASSYLQRNTEAFF. CDR3 nucleotides: TGTGCCAGCAGTTACTTACAAAGGAACACTGAAGCTTTCTTT.

The chain has TRBV6-5 and TRBJ2-2; D gene unclear. The CDR3 loop spans 14 amino acids. Germline assignment: CDR1 MNHEY and CDR2 SVGAGI. V was cut by 4 bases and J by 6 bases, with 12 bases left in between. In DNA form, the CDR3 reads TGTGCCAGCAGTTGGATAACGGCGGCCGGGGAGCTGTTTTTT. Protein sequence: CASSWITAAGELFF.

V and J are TRBV9 and TRBJ2-4; tentative D call: TRBD2 (5 bases). This CDR3 spans 15 amino acids. Trimming left V 4 bases short and J 3 bases short, with 14 bases between. From germline, CDR1 is SGDLS and CDR2 YYNGEE. The CDR3 nucleotides read TGTGCCAGCAGCCCTCGGGGTAGCCTCAAAAACATTCAGTACTTC. Translated: CASSPRGSLKNIQYF. The whole variable domain, remainder taken from reference TRBV9 and TRBJ2-4, is DSGVTQTPKHLITATGQRVTLRCSPRSGDLSVYWYQQSLDQGLQFLIQYYNGEERAKGNILERFSAQQFPDLHSELNLSSLELGDSALYFCASSPRGSLKNIQYFGAGTRLSVL.

This chain links TRBV6-2 or TRBV6-3 with TRBJ2-5; D not certain. The germline V and J ends were trimmed by 2 bases and 1 base, with 5 bases remaining between them. The germline gives CDR1 MNHEY, CDR2 SVGEGT. This CDR3 region has 13 residues. DNA for the CDR3: TGTGCCAGCAGTTACGACTTCCAAGAGACCCAGTACTTC. Translation: CASSYDFQETQYF.

Of note for this clonotype: This may be a read error, as it is one base from a much larger clone. J is TRBJ1-2 and V is TRBV6-1; D remains ambiguous. This CDR3 has 15 amino acids. Germline CDR1 and CDR2: MNHNS and SASEGT. The CDR3 DNA reads TGTACCAGCAGTGAAAATTGGGCGGCTAACTATGGCTACACCTTC. This sequence encodes CTSSENWAANYGYTF.

The V call is TRBV2, the J call TRBJ1-1; D ambiguous. The CDR3 extends over 15 amino acids. Trimming took 3 bases from V and 1 from J, leaving 12 bases between them. Looked up from germline, CDR1 is SNHLY and CDR2 is FYNNEI. The CDR3: CASSDFQVPNTEAFF. The CDR3 DNA reads as TGTGCCAGCAGTGACTTTCAGGTACCGAACACTGAAGCTTTCTTT. Full variable domain (missing parts from reference TRBV2 and TRBJ1-1): EPEVTQTPSHQVTQMGQEVILRCVPISNHLYFYWYRQILGQKVEFLVSFYNNEISEKSEIFDDQFSVERPDGSNFTLKIRSTKLEDSAMYFCASSDFQVPNTEAFFGQGTRLTVV.

This chain joins TRBV7-6 and TRBJ2-1; 9 positions agree with TRBD1. With the DNA end fitting TRBJ2-7 better, the J assignment may be wrong. Germline-derived CDR1 and CDR2 are SGHVS and FNYEAQ. The length of the CDR3 is 15 residues. The CDR3 reads CASSVFGQGLREQYF. The CDR3 nucleotides read TGTGCCAGCAGCGTATTTGGACAGGGGCTCAGGGAGCAGTACTTC.

The table lists this clonotype with a few counts. The chain uses TRBV9 and TRBJ2-7; the D gene is possibly TRBD2 (5 bases). The CDR3 spans 12 residues. CDR1 and CDR2 (germline): SGDLS, YYNGEE. The germline V and J ends were trimmed by 0 bases and 6 bases, with 7 bases remaining between them. CDR3 coding DNA: TGTGCCAGCAGCGTAGCACTAGTCGAGCAGTACGTC. Translating it yields CASSVALVEQYV.

This clonotype was counted ten times or more. The chain couples TRBV5-1 to TRBJ2-1; TRBD1 matches at 7 bases. Germline V gives CDR1 SGHRS, CDR2 YFSETQ. V shed 4 bases, J shed 3 bases, and the junction held 7 bases outside the gene matches. The CDR3 has 15 amino acids. CDR3 sequence (DNA): TGCGCCAGCAGCCAGACAGGGAATGGCTACAATGAGCAGTTCTTC. Amino acids: CASSQTGNGYNEQFF.

This clonotype was counted between two and nine times. This chain joins TRBV6-5 and TRBJ2-5; TRBD2 matches at 7 bases. Germline assignment: CDR1 MNHEY and CDR2 SVGAGI. Trimming removed 8 bases from V and 1 base from J; junction bases left unmatched: 10. This CDR3 has 15 amino acids. This chain's CDR3 is CASRRQAGIQETQYF. In DNA form, the CDR3 reads TGTGCCAGCCGTCGCCAAGCGGGAATCCAAGAGACCCAGTACTTC.

The chain carries TRBV10-2 and TRBJ2-5; D is perhaps TRBD2 (6 bases). CDR1 and CDR2 (germline): WSHSY, SAAADI. This CDR3 is 14 amino acids long. Trimming took off 7 bases at V and 2 bases at J, with 14 bases between the two ends. The CDR3 protein is CASTYPGTQETQYF. As DNA, the CDR3 is TGCGCCAGCACCTACCCGGGGACTCAAGAGACCCAGTACTTC.

V usage is TRBV9 and J usage is TRBJ2-3; D possibly corresponds to TRBD2 (6 bases). V lost 1 base and J 0 bases, leaving 12 bases between the germline ends. The CDR3 runs 16 residues. Germline values: CDR1 SGDLS, CDR2 YYNGEE. CDR3 protein: CASSVRAGQSTDTQYF. CDR3 nucleotides: TGTGCCAGCAGCGTACGGGCGGGGCAGAGCACAGATACGCAGTATTTT.

The V gene is TRBV20-1, the J gene TRBJ2-3; D remains ambiguous. CDR3 length equals 14 residues. Germline CDR1 and CDR2: DFQATT and SNEGSKA (reference sequence). V lost 0 bases to trimming and J lost 3 bases, with 10 bases between them. The chain's CDR3 is CSARDGLLTDTQYF. CDR3 in DNA: TGCAGTGCTAGAGATGGGCTACTAACAGATACGCAGTATTTT.